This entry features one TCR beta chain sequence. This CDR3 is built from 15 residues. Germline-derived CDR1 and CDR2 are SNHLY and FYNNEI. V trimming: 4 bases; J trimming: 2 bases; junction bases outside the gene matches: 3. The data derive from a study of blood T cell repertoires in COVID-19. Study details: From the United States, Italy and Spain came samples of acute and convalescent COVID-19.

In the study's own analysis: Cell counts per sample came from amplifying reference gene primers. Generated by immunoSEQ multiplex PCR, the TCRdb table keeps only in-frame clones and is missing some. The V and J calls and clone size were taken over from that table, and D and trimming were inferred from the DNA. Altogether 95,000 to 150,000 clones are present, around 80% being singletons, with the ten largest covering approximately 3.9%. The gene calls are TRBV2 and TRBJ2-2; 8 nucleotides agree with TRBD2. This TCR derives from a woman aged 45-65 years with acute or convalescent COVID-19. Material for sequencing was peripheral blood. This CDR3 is CASSVGLANTGELFF. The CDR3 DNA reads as TGTGCCAGCAGTGTAGGACTAGCCAACACCGGGGAGCTGTTTTTT.